A single T cell receptor (beta chain) is shown here with its context. Its matching antigen is unknown. Semi-nested PCR with Nested Universal Primer A followed constant-region reverse priming of full-length variable regions. MiXCR, applied by TCRdb to the 5' RACE reads, yields one record per CDR3 protein. The data show approximately 37,000 distinct CDR3 sequences, approximately 20% seen once. Study observations and caveats: Tumor memory CD4+ T cell TCR gene usage clustered with blood and lymph node memory CD4+ cells and lymph node naive CD4+ cells.

Material for sequencing was naive CD4+ T cells sorted from a lymph node. The subset denotes: naive CD4+ T cells, CD4+CD45RA+CD25-. This TCR came from a female donor with breast cancer.

The CDR3, as DNA: TGTGCCAGCAGCCCCCTTGGGGGAGTGGCGGAAAAACTGTTTTTT. Residues: CASSPLGGVAEKLFF. V and J are TRBV7-2 and TRBJ1-4, with D possibly TRBD1 on 5 matching bases. This CDR3 has 15 amino acids. Germline V CDR1 and CDR2: SGHTA, FQGNSA. Trimming took 5 bases from V and 8 from J, leaving 18 bases between them.